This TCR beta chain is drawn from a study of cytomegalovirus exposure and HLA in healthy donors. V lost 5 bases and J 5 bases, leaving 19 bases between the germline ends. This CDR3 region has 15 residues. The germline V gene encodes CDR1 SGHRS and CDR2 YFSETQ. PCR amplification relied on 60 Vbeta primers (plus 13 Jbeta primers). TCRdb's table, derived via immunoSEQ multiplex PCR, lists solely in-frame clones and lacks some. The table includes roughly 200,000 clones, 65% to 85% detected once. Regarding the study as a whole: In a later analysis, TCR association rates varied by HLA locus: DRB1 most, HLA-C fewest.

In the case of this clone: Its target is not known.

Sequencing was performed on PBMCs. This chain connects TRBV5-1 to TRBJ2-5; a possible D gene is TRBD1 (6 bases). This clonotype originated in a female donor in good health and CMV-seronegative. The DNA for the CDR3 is TGCGCCAGCAGAGGGACAATGGGGGAGTTGGAGACCCAGTACTTC. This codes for CASRGTMGELETQYF.